This passage covers 10 T cell receptor beta chains from one sample sequenced in a study of T cell repertoires in cytomegalovirus infection. TCRdb called the reads again in MiXCR, with one record for every CDR3 protein. The sample holds 630,000 or so distinct CDR3 sequences, 20% to 25% seen once. The sequenced sample consisted of CD8+ T cells from PBMCs. The source of these receptors is a human donor in good health (CMV status not recorded). Some clones in this sample may be carry-over from other donors' samples.

The chain joins TRBV10-3 to TRBJ1-1, with TRBD1 matching 7 bases. CDR1 is ENHRY, CDR2 SYGVKD, per germline. The CDR3 sequence is 13 residues long. V gave up 3 bases and J gave up 8 bases; unmatched junction bases: 6. This CDR3 reads CAISDGTVTEAFF. The CDR3 DNA reads as TGTGCCATCAGTGACGGGACAGTAACCGAAGCTTTCTTT.

This clonotype was counted many times. The V call is TRBV9, the J call TRBJ1-1; 9 bases map to TRBD1. V lost 2 bases and J lost 1; bases outside the gene matches: 3. The CDR3 length is 15 residues. Per the germline V gene, CDR1 is SGDLS and CDR2 is YYNGEE. The CDR3 DNA is TGTGCCAGCAGCGTCGGGACAGGGCCGAACACTGAAGCTTTCTTT. Translation gives CASSVGTGPNTEAFF.

This clonotype has just a few counts. The V call is TRBV29-1, the J call TRBJ2-1; no firm D call. Germline CDR1 is SQVTM and CDR2 is ANQGSEA. Between the trimmed V and J ends, which lost 5 bases and 4 bases, there was a span of 3 bases. The CDR3 is 10 amino acids. In DNA, the CDR3 is TGCAGCGTTTCTTACAATGAGCAGTTCTTC. It translates to CSVSYNEQFF.

This clonotype has a handful of counts. This chain joins TRBV2 and TRBJ2-4; D remains ambiguous. CDR1 and CDR2 from the germline V gene are SNHLY and FYNNEI. V was pared by 4 bases and J by 6 bases, with 7 bases between. This CDR3 contains 12 residues. CDR3: CASSGPPNIQYF. The CDR3 DNA reads TGTGCCAGCAGTGGCCCCCCAAACATTCAGTACTTC.

Regarding this clonotype: A single base separates this from a much larger clone, so it may be a read error. The chain employs TRBV7-9 and TRBJ2-3; 8 nucleotides agree with TRBD1. V shed 7 bases, J shed 0 bases, and the junction held 21 bases outside the gene matches. The CDR3 has 20 amino acids. Germline-derived CDR1 and CDR2 are SEHNR and FQNEAQ (reference sequence). The CDR3 nucleotides read TGTGCCAGCAACAAACCTGGACAGGGAGAGATCGTATCTAGCACAGATACGCAGTATTTT. Protein: CASNKPGQGEIVSSTDTQYF.

In DNA form, the CDR3 reads TGCAGCGTTGAACCAGACTCCTATGGCTACACCTTC. Protein: CSVEPDSYGYTF. The chain is built from TRBV29-1 and TRBJ1-2, with D unclear. The CDR3 extends over 12 amino acids. V was cut by 2 bases and J by 4 bases, with 8 bases left in between. The germline V gene has CDR1 SQVTM and CDR2 ANQGSEA. The entire variable domain, with the rest obtained from reference TRBV29-1 and TRBJ1-2, is as follows: SAVISQKPSRDICQRGTSLTIQCQVDSQVTMMFWYRQQPGQSLTLIATANQGSEATYESGFVIDKFPISRPNLTFSTLTVSNMSPEDSSIYLCSVEPDSYGYTFGSGTRLTVV.

This chain uses TRBV24-1 with TRBJ1-5; 11 bases line up with TRBD1. Looked up from germline, CDR1 is KGHDR and CDR2 is SFDVKD. After removal of 9 bases from V and 0 bases from J, the junction contained 15 bases not matched to a gene. The CDR3 runs to 19 residues. The CDR3 reads CATLLEDRGRGDSNQPQHF. CDR3 in DNA: TGTGCCACCCTACTGGAGGACAGGGGGCGCGGCGATAGCAATCAGCCCCAGCATTTT.

This clonotype was found once. It may be a read error: a sequence one base away is much more abundant. The chain has TRBV7-9 and TRBJ1-5; TRBD1 matches at 7 bases. This CDR3 is built from 16 residues. CDR1 and CDR2 (germline): SEHNR, FQNEAQ (reference sequence). The CDR3 reads CASSLGDSYSNQPQQF. The CDR3, as DNA: TGTGCCAGCAGCTTAGGGGACAGTTATAGCAATCAGCCCCAGCAATTT.

The table lists this clonotype with a few counts. The chain is built from TRBV20-1 and TRBJ2-7; 15 bases fit TRBD2. The germline CDR1 and CDR2 sequences are DFQATT and SNEGSKA (reference sequence). V was clipped by 6 bases and J by 0 bases; unmatched bases: 9. This CDR3 comprises 17 residues. This chain's CDR3 is CSAAGTSGGSSSYEQYV. The CDR3 DNA is TGCAGTGCCGCCGGGACTAGCGGGGGGTCTAGCTCCTACGAGCAGTACGTC.

As for this clonotype: Being one base from a much bigger clone, this may be a read error. The chain combines TRBV12-3 or TRBV12-4 with TRBJ1-1; D not certain. Trimming cost V 6 bases and J 5 bases, with 13 bases left between them. The CDR3 has 13 residues. For the CDR3, the DNA is TGTGCCAGCAGCATTACATGGAAGACTGAAGCTTTCTTT. It translates to CASSITWKTEAFF.